This TCR beta chain comes out of a study of blood T cell repertoires in COVID-19. Study summary: Both acute and convalescent COVID-19 samples were obtained from the United States, Italy and Spain.

Germline values: CDR1 SGHTA, CDR2 FQGNSA. V lost 6 bases and J 1 base, leaving 9 bases between the germline ends. The CDR3 is made up of 13 amino acids. Each participant's cohort was designated according to participant-reported clinical history. The table lists this clone with a count of one. Method: immunoSEQ multiplex PCR; TCRdb's copy keeps in-frame clones and lacks some. This table holds a few hundred thousand clones, around 91% found once. V is TRBV7-2 and J is TRBJ1-1; D is possibly TRBD1 (5 bases). Sequencing was done on a sample of PBMCs or T cells enriched from blood (not recorded which). The sequence came from a man between 18 and 35 years old who had recovered from COVID-19. The CDR3 here is CASSGGENTEAFF. The DNA of the CDR3 is TGTGCCAGCAGTGGGGGGGAGAACACTGAAGCTTTCTTT. Looking up the rest from reference TRBV7-2 and TRBJ1-1 gives the full variable domain: GAGVSQSPSNKVTEKGKDVELRCDPISGHTALYWYRQSLGQGLEFLIYFQGNSAPDKSGLPSDRFSAERTGGSVSTLTIQRTQQEDSAVYLCASSGGENTEAFFGQGTRLTVV.